Following are 15 T cell receptor beta chains from one sample sequenced in a study of prognosis after radiotherapy for stage I lung cancer. Genomic DNA yielded TCR beta CDR3, amplified by two-round multiplex PCR. Every TRBV and TRBJ gene had its own specific primer in first-round PCR. Each CDR3 protein is one row after TCRdb ran MiXCR on the multiplex PCR reads. Among fewer than 25,000 distinct CDR3 sequences listed, under 45% were seen once. The source material was PBMCs, sampled before or after stereotactic body radiation therapy (not recorded which). The receptors originated from a donor aged 50 or older with non-small cell lung cancer.

In its sample, this clonotype was seen many times. The chain couples TRBV5-4 to TRBJ1-2; 9 bases are a match to TRBD1. Germline V gene lookup returns CDR1 SGHNT and CDR2 YYREEE (reference sequence). The length of the CDR3 is 14 residues. Trimming removed 4 bases from V and 7 bases from J; junction bases left unmatched: 8. CDR3 region: CASSQDRGSFGYTF. In nucleotides, the CDR3 is TGTGCCAGCAGCCAGGACAGGGGTTCGTTTGGCTACACCTTC.

This clonotype was counted at least ten times. The chain is built from TRBV20-1 and TRBJ2-4; 7 nucleotides match TRBD1. The ends lost 5 bases at V and 10 bases at J; junction bases unmatched: 11. The germline CDR1 and CDR2 sequences are DFQATT and SNEGSKA (reference sequence). There are 13 residues in the CDR3. CDR3 region: CSAPLRQGGIQYF. Written as DNA, the CDR3 is TGCAGTGCTCCCCTACGACAGGGTGGGATTCAGTACTTC.

In its sample, this clonotype was seen many times. The chain links TRBV27 to TRBJ1-5, with D tentatively TRBD1 (5 bases). CDR1 is MNHEY, CDR2 SMNVEV, per germline (reference sequence). V lost 0 bases, J lost 6 bases, and 6 bases lay in between. The CDR3 totals 13 residues. CDR3 sequence reads: CASSLSQGQPQHF. The CDR3 region has the DNA TGTGCCAGCAGTTTATCCCAGGGTCAGCCCCAGCATTTT.

By its share, this clonotype is medium-sized (0.01 to 0.1%). This chain links TRBV28 with TRBJ2-7, with TRBD1 matching over 9 bases. The trim removed 4 bases at V and 3 bases at J, leaving 1 base unmatched. In germline, CDR1 is MDHEN, CDR2 SYDVKM. CDR3 size: 13 residues. As DNA, the CDR3 is TGTGCCAGCAGTTCGGGACAGGGCTACGAGCAGTACTTC. It specifies CASSSGQGYEQYF.

This clonotype has only one observation. The V call is TRBV15, the J call TRBJ1-1; TRBD1 agrees at 7 bases. V shed 3 bases and J 4 bases; nucleotides not matched to a gene: 8. The V gene's germline CDR1 is LNHNV and CDR2 YYDKDF (reference sequence). The CDR3 is 15 amino acids. The CDR3 is CATSREGQGGTEAFF. The CDR3 DNA reads TGTGCCACCAGCAGGGAAGGGCAGGGGGGCACTGAAGCTTTCTTT.

This clonotype was recorded at least ten times. The rearrangement joins TRBV6-1 to TRBJ2-1, with D possibly being TRBD2 (5 bases). The CDR3 has 13 residues. Germline loops: CDR1 MNHNS, CDR2 SASEGT. Trimming stripped 6 bases from V and 0 bases from J, with 6 bases between. CDR3 in amino acids: CASRRDSYNEQFF. CDR3 sequence (DNA): TGTGCCAGCAGACGGGACTCCTACAATGAGCAGTTCTTC.

This clonotype was picked up many times. The V and J genes are TRBV5-1 and TRBJ2-7; D perhaps matches TRBD2 (7 bases). There are 16 residues in the CDR3. Germline CDR1 SGHRS, CDR2 YFSETQ. Trimming left V 3 bases short and J 7 bases short, with 23 bases between. CDR3 in amino acids: CASSSGASGLSGEQYF. CDR3 nucleotides: TGCGCCAGCAGCTCGGGGGCTAGCGGCCTGAGTGGGGAGCAGTACTTC.

In this sample, this clonotype turned up many times. This chain joins TRBV6-1 and TRBJ1-4; D call uncertain. The V gene lost 6 bases and the J gene lost 8 bases, with 7 bases spanning the gap. The CDR3 is made up of 11 amino acids. The germline V gene encodes CDR1 MNHNS and CDR2 SASEGT. The CDR3 region has the DNA TGTGCCAGCAGGTTCGGGGAAAAACTGTTTTTT. Its protein product is CASRFGEKLFF.

Many counts were recorded for this clonotype. The genes are TRBV5-6 and TRBJ2-3; TRBD2 is a possible D gene (5 bases). With 0 bases removed from V and 8 bases from J, the gap between germline ends came to 16 bases. This CDR3 has 15 amino acids. Germline V gene sequence: CDR1 SGHDT, CDR2 YYEEEE. CDR3 loop: CASSLVGPLGGTQYF. CDR3 nucleotide sequence: TGTGCCAGCAGCTTGGTAGGACCACTTGGAGGTACGCAGTATTTT. The full variable domain, rest sourced from reference TRBV5-6 and TRBJ2-3, is DAGVTQSPTHLIKTRGQQVTLRCSPKSGHDTVSWYQQALGQGPQFIFQYYEEEERQRGNFPDRFSGHQFPNYSSELNVNALLLGDSALYLCASSLVGPLGGTQYFGPGTRLTVL.

This clonotype has ten or more counts. This chain uses TRBV6-5 with TRBJ1-3; perhaps TRBD1 as D (5 bases). There are 16 residues in the CDR3. V was cut by 2 bases and J by 1 base, with 12 bases left in between. CDR1 is MNHEY and CDR2 is SVGAGI in the germline V gene. CDR3 sequence: CASSYAGGGSGNTIYF. Written as DNA, the CDR3 is TGTGCCAGCAGTTACGCCGGGGGGGGATCTGGAAACACCATATATTTT.

The rearrangement uses TRBV7-2 and TRBJ1-2, with D uncertain. Between the trimmed V and J ends, which lost 1 base and 5 bases, there was a span of 11 bases. Per the germline V gene, CDR1 is SGHTA and CDR2 is FQGNSA. The CDR3 spans 14 residues. The CDR3 spells CASSLELQYYGYTF. The DNA for the CDR3 is TGTGCCAGCAGCTTAGAGCTGCAATATTATGGCTACACCTTC.

This clonotype occurred many times. The V gene is TRBV4-2, the J gene TRBJ2-3; 10 nucleotides line up with TRBD2. The CDR3 runs to 16 residues. Germline loops: CDR1 LGHNA, CDR2 YNFKEQ. V shed 1 base, J shed 3 bases, and the junction held 4 bases outside the gene matches. The CDR3 protein is CASSQVAGGETDTQYF. For the CDR3, the DNA is TGTGCCAGCAGCCAAGTAGCGGGGGGCGAGACAGATACGCAGTATTTT.

This chain links TRBV6-2 or TRBV6-3 with TRBJ1-5; TRBD1 matches at 7 bases. After removal of 1 base from V and 2 bases from J, the junction contained 2 bases not matched to a gene. In germline, CDR1 is MNHEY, CDR2 SVGEGT. The CDR3 runs to 15 residues. The CDR3 DNA sequence: TGTGCCAGCAGTTACTACGACAGGGGCAATCAGCCCCAGCATTTT. It specifies CASSYYDRGNQPQHF.

With respect to this clonotype: Only one base separates this from a far larger clonotype, so it likely reflects a read error. The genes are TRBV6-4 and TRBJ2-1; D might be TRBD2 (5 bases). Germline values: CDR1 MRHNA, CDR2 SNTAGT. V lost 8 bases and J 9 bases, leaving 20 bases between the germline ends. The CDR3 spans 14 residues. The CDR3 loop reads CASSPGILTAEQFF. The CDR3 DNA follows: TGTGCCAGCTCACCGGGAATCCTTACCGCTGAGCAGTTCTTC.

This clonotype appeared many times. This chain connects TRBV5-5 to TRBJ2-7, with 7 bases matching TRBD1. J was trimmed by 5 bases and V by 4 bases; bases with no gene match: 12. From germline, CDR1 is SGHKS and CDR2 YYEKEE (reference sequence). This CDR3 spans 15 amino acids. The CDR3 sequence: CASSQKARGGNEQYF. As DNA, the CDR3 is TGTGCCAGCAGCCAAAAAGCTCGAGGGGGCAACGAGCAGTACTTC.